The 32 T cell receptor beta chains below come from one sample, sequenced in a study of T cell repertoires in cytomegalovirus infection. TCRdb passed the reads through MiXCR, listing each CDR3 protein once. The repertoire has approximately 290,000 distinct CDR3 sequences, over 20% of them found once; the top ten carry approximately 13%. Sequencing was done on a sample of PBMCs. These receptors all come from a human donor in good health (CMV status not recorded). Some clones in this sample may be carry-over from other donors' samples.

The V and J genes are TRBV7-8 and TRBJ1-5, with a weak D call TRBD1 (5 bases). Trimming left V 1 base short and J 5 bases short, with 12 bases between. The CDR3 sequence is 15 residues long. Per germline, CDR1 SGHVS and CDR2 FQNEAQ. CDR3 coding DNA: TGTGCCAGCAGCTTAGGAGACGGGGGGTATCAGCCCCAGCATTTT. Translating gives CASSLGDGGYQPQHF.

This clonotype occurred many times. The chain recombines TRBV7-2 with TRBJ2-7; D is uncertain. Trimming cost V 5 bases and J 2 bases, with 13 bases left between them. This CDR3 contains 14 residues. Germline V gene sequence: CDR1 SGHTA, CDR2 FQGNSA. CDR3 region: CASSPRDNTYEQYF. The CDR3 DNA reads TGTGCCAGCAGCCCCCGCGATAATACCTACGAGCAGTACTTC. Full variable domain (outside the CDR3, taken from reference TRBV7-2 and TRBJ2-7): GAGVSQSPSNKVTEKGKDVELRCDPISGHTALYWYRQSLGQGLEFLIYFQGNSAPDKSGLPSDRFSAERTGGSVSTLTIQRTQQEDSAVYLCASSPRDNTYEQYFGPGTRLTVT.

This clonotype occurred many times. The chain employs TRBV7-6 and TRBJ2-2; 8 bases agree with TRBD2. Trimming at V came to 5 bases and at J to 4 bases, leaving 9 bases not matched to a gene. This CDR3 region has 16 residues. Germline CDR1 reads SGHVS; CDR2 reads FNYEAQ. The chain's CDR3 is CASSRTTSGLTGELFF. CDR3 nucleotides: TGTGCCAGCAGCCGCACTACTAGCGGCCTCACCGGGGAGCTGTTTTTT. The full variable domain, its missing parts supplied by reference TRBV7-6 and TRBJ2-2, is GAGVSQSPRYKVTKRGQDVALRCDPISGHVSLYWYRQALGQGPEFLTYFNYEAQQDKSGLPNDRFSAERPEGSISTLTIQRTEQRDSAMYRCASSRTTSGLTGELFFGEGSRLTVL.

The chain uses TRBV19 and TRBJ2-1; TRBD2 matches 8 bases. Germline CDR1 reads LNHDA; CDR2 reads SQIVND (reference sequence). The CDR3 is 13 residues long. V gave up 10 bases and J gave up 3 bases; unmatched junction bases: 5. In DNA, the CDR3 is TGTGCCAACCGGGGGGGAAGCTACAATGAGCAGTTCTTC. Its protein is CANRGGSYNEQFF. Variable domain in full (rest from reference TRBV19 and TRBJ2-1): DGGITQSPKYLFRKEGQNVTLSCEQNLNHDAMYWYRQDPGQGLRLIYYSQIVNDFQKGDIAEGYSVSREKKESFPLTVTSAQKNPTAFYLCANRGGSYNEQFFGPGTRLTVL.

V gene TRBV7-6 combines with J gene TRBJ1-2; 10 nucleotides match TRBD1. The CDR3 spans 16 residues. Germline values: CDR1 SGHVS, CDR2 FNYEAQ. J lost 7 bases, V lost 1 base, and 9 bases had no gene match. DNA for the CDR3: TGTGCCAGCAGCTTAGAAGCCGGGACAGGGGAACGTGGCTACACCTTC. Protein product: CASSLEAGTGERGYTF.

This clonotype was seen many times. J is TRBJ2-1 and V is TRBV28; D may be TRBD2 (6 bases). The CDR3 covers 15 residues. V lost 3 bases and J lost 3, with 12 bases in between. Germline CDR1 is MDHEN and CDR2 is SYDVKM. CDR3 sequence reads: CASSFGLSDYNEQFF. The CDR3 DNA follows: TGTGCCAGCAGTTTCGGACTATCGGACTACAATGAGCAGTTCTTC.

This clonotype was found a few times. The rearrangement links TRBV19 to TRBJ2-7; D possibly uses TRBD1 or TRBD2 (5 bases each). The CDR3 length is 12 residues. Germline V gene lookup returns CDR1 LNHDA and CDR2 SQIVND (reference sequence). V lost 8 bases and J 5 bases, leaving 13 bases between the germline ends. The CDR3 sequence is CASVRGADEQYF. The CDR3 DNA follows: TGTGCCAGTGTTAGAGGGGCCGACGAGCAGTACTTC. The whole variable domain, filled in from reference TRBV19 and TRBJ2-7, reads DGGITQSPKYLFRKEGQNVTLSCEQNLNHDAMYWYRQDPGQGLRLIYYSQIVNDFQKGDIAEGYSVSREKKESFPLTVTSAQKNPTAFYLCASVRGADEQYFGPGTRLTVT.

This clonotype was detected many times. The V call is TRBV7-2, the J call TRBJ1-3, with D possibly being TRBD1 (6 bases). This CDR3 is built from 16 residues. From germline, CDR1 is SGHTA and CDR2 FQGNSA. V was cut by 1 base and J by 1 base, with 11 bases left in between. CDR3 DNA sequence: TGTGCCAGCAGCTTAGATAGGACAGCTTCTGGAAACACCATATATTTT. Translating it yields CASSLDRTASGNTIYF.

This chain connects TRBV19 to TRBJ1-5, with unresolved D. V dropped 5 bases and J dropped 1 base, with 9 bases sitting between them. The CDR3 is 14 residues long. Germline V gene lookup returns CDR1 LNHDA and CDR2 SQIVND (reference sequence). CDR3 sequence reads: CASSLQRSNQPQHF. CDR3 DNA sequence: TGTGCCAGTAGTCTTCAGAGGAGCAATCAGCCCCAGCATTTT.

This clonotype was picked up many times. The chain uses TRBV7-2 and TRBJ2-5; D is undetermined. CDR1 is SGHTA and CDR2 is FQGNSA in the germline V gene. The germline V and J ends were trimmed by 5 bases and 2 bases, with 9 bases remaining between them. The CDR3 has 13 amino acids. CDR3 sequence reads: CASSLSRQETQYF. For the CDR3, the DNA is TGTGCCAGCAGCCTTTCTAGGCAAGAGACCCAGTACTTC.

The rearrangement uses TRBV18 and TRBJ2-5; D is perhaps TRBD2 (6 bases). Germline CDR1 reads KGHSH; CDR2 reads LQKENI. The CDR3 contains 13 residues. Trimming shortened V by 2 bases and J by 5 bases, and 9 bases separated the two germline ends. The CDR3: CASSPAGRETQYF. CDR3 in DNA: TGTGCCAGCTCACCAGCGGGACGTGAGACCCAGTACTTC.

The CDR3 bases are TGCAGCGTTAGGACAGGCCCCTACGAGCAGTACTTC. It encodes CSVRTGPYEQYF. The rearrangement joins TRBV29-1 to TRBJ2-7; 7 bases are shared with TRBD1. Losses at the gene ends were 5 bases for V and 2 bases for J; bases not matched to a gene: 3. Germline V lookup: CDR1 SQVTM, CDR2 ANQGSEA. This CDR3 is 12 amino acids long.

This clonotype was seen repeatedly, ten times or more. The rearrangement uses TRBV7-9 and TRBJ1-4; D may be TRBD1 (5 bases). Trimming cost V 6 bases and J 3 bases, with 23 bases left between them. The CDR3 contains 18 residues. Germline V gene sequence: CDR1 SEHNR, CDR2 FQNEAQ (reference sequence). CDR3: CASSPGKGMDAANEKLFF. The CDR3 DNA reads TGTGCCAGCAGTCCAGGAAAGGGGATGGACGCGGCTAATGAAAAACTGTTTTTT.

The chain employs TRBV20-1 and TRBJ2-1; no clear D gene. There are 13 residues in the CDR3. V lost 5 bases and J 7 bases, leaving 15 bases between the germline ends. Germline V gives CDR1 DFQATT, CDR2 SNEGSKA (reference sequence). The CDR3 sequence is CSAPLSPPNEQFF. DNA of the CDR3: TGCAGTGCTCCGCTAAGCCCCCCGAATGAGCAGTTCTTC.

The chain carries TRBV5-6 and TRBJ2-5; D gene unclear. V shed 1 base and J shed 5 bases, with 12 bases lying between them. The CDR3 extends over 14 amino acids. CDR1 is SGHDT and CDR2 is YYEEEE in the germline V gene. The CDR3 here is CASSLSSSRETQYF. In DNA, the CDR3 is TGTGCCAGCAGCTTGTCCTCTAGTCGGGAGACCCAGTACTTC.

In this sample, this clonotype turned up a few times. This chain links TRBV20-1 with TRBJ2-1; TRBD2 might be the D (5 bases). Trimming took off 2 bases at V and 8 bases at J, with 7 bases between the two ends. From germline, CDR1 is DFQATT and CDR2 SNEGSKA (reference sequence). The CDR3 consists of 11 residues. CDR3 nucleotide sequence: TGCAGTGCTAGAAGGCGGGATGAGCAGTTCTTC. Translating gives CSARRRDEQFF.

This clonotype was counted at least ten times. This rearrangement joins TRBV7-2 to TRBJ2-1, with D maybe TRBD1 (6 bases). CDR1 and CDR2 from the germline V gene are SGHTA and FQGNSA. The CDR3 is 18 amino acids. Trimming removed 3 bases at V and 1 base at J, with 19 bases between. The CDR3 DNA is TGTGCCAGCAGCTTTAGAGCTCTGGGGGCTGGGTCCTACAATGAGCAGTTCTTC. It yields the protein CASSFRALGAGSYNEQFF. The entire variable domain, with the rest obtained from reference TRBV7-2 and TRBJ2-1, is as follows: GAGVSQSPSNKVTEKGKDVELRCDPISGHTALYWYRQSLGQGLEFLIYFQGNSAPDKSGLPSDRFSAERTGGSVSTLTIQRTQQEDSAVYLCASSFRALGAGSYNEQFFGPGTRLTVL.

The gene calls are TRBV7-3 and TRBJ2-7; D is perhaps TRBD2 (6 bases). Looked up from germline, CDR1 is SGHTA and CDR2 is FQGTGA. V dropped 5 bases and J dropped 2 bases, with 22 bases sitting between them. CDR3 length: 17 amino acids. The CDR3 nucleotides read TGTGCCAGCAGCCTCACGGGGTTGGGCGGGGAGGCCTACGAGCAGTACTTC. This codes for CASSLTGLGGEAYEQYF.

This clonotype was observed many times. The chain combines TRBV29-1 with TRBJ2-6; no reliable D call. Germline CDR1 reads SQVTM; CDR2 reads ANQGSEA. Deletions cut 7 bases from V and 0 bases from J, with 13 bases between. The CDR3 covers 15 residues. The CDR3 bases are TGCAGCGCGGCAGAGACCGGCTCTGGGGCCAACGTCCTGACTTTC. Translating it yields CSAAETGSGANVLTF.

A few counts support this clonotype. The chain uses TRBV25-1 and TRBJ1-6; D unclear. The germline gives CDR1 MGHDK, CDR2 SYGVNS. The CDR3 sequence is 13 residues long. V lost 5 bases, J lost 6 bases, and 8 bases lay in between. Here the CDR3 reads CASSPRVNSPLHF. The DNA of the CDR3 is TGTGCCAGCAGTCCGAGGGTTAATTCACCCCTCCACTTT.

This clonotype has more than one count but fewer than ten. The rearrangement uses TRBV20-1 and TRBJ2-1, with 10 bases fitting TRBD2. J gave up 3 bases and V 1 base, and 15 bases lay outside the gene matches. Germline V gene sequence: CDR1 DFQATT, CDR2 SNEGSKA (reference sequence). The CDR3 runs 19 residues. DNA of the CDR3: TGCAGTGCTAGAGGGGTCGAGGTAGCGGGAGGCATATTCTACAATGAGCAGTTCTTC. Protein product: CSARGVEVAGGIFYNEQFF.

The CDR3 loop reads CATSRAQGGGTDTQYF. CDR3 coding DNA: TGTGCCACCAGCAGAGCGCAGGGAGGCGGCACAGATACGCAGTATTTT. The chain combines TRBV15 with TRBJ2-3; a possible D gene is TRBD2 (6 bases). Trimming left V 1 base short and J 1 base short, with 12 bases between. Germline V gene lookup returns CDR1 LNHNV and CDR2 YYDKDF (reference sequence). The CDR3 sequence is 16 residues long.

The rearrangement uses TRBV27 and TRBJ2-7, with D unclear. Deletions cut 5 bases from V and 1 base from J, with 12 bases between. Per germline, CDR1 MNHEY and CDR2 SMNVEV (reference sequence). This CDR3 comprises 14 residues. The CDR3 DNA is TGTGCCAGCAGTCTCCGGGCCCCATCCTACGAGCAGTACTTC. It specifies CASSLRAPSYEQYF.

The genes are TRBV14 and TRBJ2-7; 10 nucleotides match TRBD1. This CDR3 contains 15 residues. Looked up from germline, CDR1 is SGHDN and CDR2 is FVKESK. The V and J ends lost 4 bases and 1 base, in that order; junction bases with no gene match: 4. The CDR3 spells CASSRRTGGSYEQYF. The CDR3 bases are TGTGCCAGCAGCCGAAGGACAGGGGGTTCCTACGAGCAGTACTTC.

The V gene is TRBV20-1, the J gene TRBJ2-6; tentatively, D is TRBD2 (5 bases). From germline, CDR1 is DFQATT and CDR2 SNEGSKA (reference sequence). With 4 bases removed from V and 3 bases from J, the gap between germline ends came to 13 bases. The CDR3 is 15 residues long. The CDR3 loop is CSAILSAGGANVLTF. The CDR3 DNA is TGCAGTGCTATCTTATCGGCGGGTGGGGCCAACGTCCTGACTTTC.

This clonotype has just a few counts. This chain links TRBV12-3 or TRBV12-4 with TRBJ2-2; D call uncertain. Trimming pared 7 bases from V and 6 bases from J, leaving 18 bases between. The CDR3 covers 15 residues. CDR3 bases: TGTGCCAGCACCCTCGGAAGGTCGGTCCCCGGGGAGCTGTTTTTT. The encoded protein is CASTLGRSVPGELFF.

The gene calls are TRBV20-1 and TRBJ2-5; 12 bases align to TRBD2. CDR1 and CDR2 from the germline V gene are DFQATT and SNEGSKA (reference sequence). With 6 bases clipped from V and 4 bases from J, the junction kept 6 bases outside the gene matches. CDR3 size: 14 residues. Here the CDR3 DNA reads TGCAGTGCAACCCCGGGACTAGCGGGAGAGACCCAGTACTTC. Protein sequence: CSATPGLAGETQYF.

This chain connects TRBV24-1 to TRBJ2-3; perhaps TRBD2 as D (6 bases). CDR3 length: 16 amino acids. The germline V and J ends were trimmed by 4 bases and 6 bases, with 19 bases remaining between them. Germline CDR1 reads KGHDR; CDR2 reads SFDVKD. In DNA form, the CDR3 reads TGTGCCACCAGTGACTATCCGCCCGGGGGAGGCGATACGCAGTATTTT. Its protein is CATSDYPPGGGDTQYF.

V and J are TRBV23-1 and TRBJ2-5; a weak D match, TRBD1 (5 bases). TRBV23-1 is designated an ORF whose function remains uncertain. CDR3 length equals 18 residues. V was clipped by 2 bases and J by 9 bases, with 28 bases between them. CDR3 residues: CASSQTPLSAGIGWAQYF. The CDR3 DNA reads TGCGCCAGCAGTCAAACCCCCCTCTCGGCAGGGATAGGATGGGCCCAGTACTTC.

V gene TRBV5-1 combines with J gene TRBJ2-7; TRBD1 aligns across 10 bases. CDR3 length: 15 amino acids. The junction had 11 bases not matched to a gene; V was cut back by 5 bases and J by 6 bases. The germline CDR1 and CDR2 sequences are SGHRS and YFSETQ. CDR3 amino acids: CASSLATGGFGEQYF. The CDR3 coding sequence is TGCGCCAGCAGTTTAGCGACAGGGGGCTTTGGCGAGCAGTACTTC.

The V gene is TRBV28, the J gene TRBJ2-2; D is tentatively TRBD1 or TRBD2 (5 bases each). This CDR3 is built from 13 residues. The germline V gene has CDR1 MDHEN and CDR2 SYDVKM. The V end lost 4 bases, the J end lost 7 bases, and 10 bases lay between the germline ends. The CDR3 spells CASSSRGVGELFF. The CDR3 DNA follows: TGTGCCAGCAGTTCTCGGGGCGTCGGGGAGCTGTTTTTT. The variable domain in full, with the rest retrieved from reference TRBV28 and TRBJ2-2, is DVKVTQSSRYLVKRTGEKVFLECVQDMDHENMFWYRQDPGLGLRLIYFSYDVKMKEKGDIPEGYSVSREKKERFSLILESASTNQTSMYLCASSSRGVGELFFGEGSRLTVL.

This clonotype has at least ten counts. The gene calls are TRBV7-2 and TRBJ2-3, with 7 bases fitting TRBD1. The CDR3 spans 15 residues. Germline V gene data show CDR1 as SGHTA and CDR2 as FQGNSA. Trimming at V came to 2 bases and at J to 5 bases, leaving 7 bases not matched to a gene. The CDR3 here is CASSLLAGGQDTQYF. The CDR3 DNA sequence: TGTGCCAGCAGCTTATTGGCAGGGGGACAAGATACGCAGTATTTT.